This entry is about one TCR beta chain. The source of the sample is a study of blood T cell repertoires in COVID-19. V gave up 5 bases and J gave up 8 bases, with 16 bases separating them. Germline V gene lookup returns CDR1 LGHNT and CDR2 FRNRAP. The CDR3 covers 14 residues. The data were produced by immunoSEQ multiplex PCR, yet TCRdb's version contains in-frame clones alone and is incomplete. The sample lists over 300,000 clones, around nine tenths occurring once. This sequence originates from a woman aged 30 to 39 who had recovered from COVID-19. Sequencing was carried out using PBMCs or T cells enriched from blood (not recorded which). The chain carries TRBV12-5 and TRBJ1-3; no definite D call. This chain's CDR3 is CASGNPGRGDTIYF. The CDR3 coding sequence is TGTGCTAGTGGTAACCCAGGTCGGGGTGACACCATATATTTT.